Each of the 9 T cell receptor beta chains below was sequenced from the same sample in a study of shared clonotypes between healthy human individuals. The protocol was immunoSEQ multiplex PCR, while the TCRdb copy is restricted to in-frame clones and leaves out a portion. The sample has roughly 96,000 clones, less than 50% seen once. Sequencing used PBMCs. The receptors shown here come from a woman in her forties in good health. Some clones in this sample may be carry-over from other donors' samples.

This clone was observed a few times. CDR3 sequence: CASSAYAYNEQFF. CDR3 bases: TGTGCCAGCAGTGCCTACGCGTACAATGAGCAGTTCTTC. The V and J genes are TRBV2 and TRBJ2-1; D gene ambiguous. CDR1 and CDR2 (germline): SNHLY, FYNNEI. Trimming shortened V by 4 bases and J by 4 bases, and 8 bases separated the two germline ends. This CDR3 spans 13 amino acids. Full variable domain (remainder filled in from reference TRBV2 and TRBJ2-1): EPEVTQTPSHQVTQMGQEVILRCVPISNHLYFYWYRQILGQKVEFLVSFYNNEISEKSEIFDDQFSVERPDGSNFTLKIRSTKLEDSAMYFCASSAYAYNEQFFGPGTRLTVL.

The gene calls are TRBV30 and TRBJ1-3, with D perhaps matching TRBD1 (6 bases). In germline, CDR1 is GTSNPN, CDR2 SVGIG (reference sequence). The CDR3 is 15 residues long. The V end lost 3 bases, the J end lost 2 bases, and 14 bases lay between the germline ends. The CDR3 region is CAWSRRGLAGNTIYF. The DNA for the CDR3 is TGTGCCTGGAGCCGAAGGGGGTTAGCTGGAAACACCATATATTTT.

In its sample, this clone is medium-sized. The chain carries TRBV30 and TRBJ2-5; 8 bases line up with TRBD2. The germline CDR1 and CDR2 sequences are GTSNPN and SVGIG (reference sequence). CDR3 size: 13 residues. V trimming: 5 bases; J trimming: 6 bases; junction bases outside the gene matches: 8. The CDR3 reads CAWRRTGGQTQYF. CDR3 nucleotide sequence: TGTGCCTGGCGCCGGACGGGGGGGCAGACCCAGTACTTC.

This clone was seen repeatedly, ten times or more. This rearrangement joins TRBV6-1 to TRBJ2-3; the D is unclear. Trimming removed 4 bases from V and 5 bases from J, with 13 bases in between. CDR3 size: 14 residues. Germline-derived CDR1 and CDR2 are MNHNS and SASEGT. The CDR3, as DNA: TGTGCCAGCAGTGTTGGGTTCGGCGGAGATACGCAGTATTTT. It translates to CASSVGFGGDTQYF.

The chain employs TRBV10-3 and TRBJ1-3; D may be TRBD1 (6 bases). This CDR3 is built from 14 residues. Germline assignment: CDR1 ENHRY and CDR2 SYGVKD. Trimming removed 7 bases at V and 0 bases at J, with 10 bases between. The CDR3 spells CAITGQSSGNTIYF. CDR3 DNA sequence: TGTGCCATCACCGGACAGAGCTCTGGAAACACCATATATTTT.

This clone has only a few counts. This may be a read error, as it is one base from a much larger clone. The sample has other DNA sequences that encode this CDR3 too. CDR3 loop: CASSPDEGQGYNEQFF. The CDR3 nucleotides read TGCGCCAGCAGCCCAGACGAGGGACAGGGGTACAATGAGCAGTTCTTC. This chain uses TRBV4-3 with TRBJ2-1; 10 nucleotides line up with TRBD1. V dropped 4 bases and J dropped 4; count of bases not matched to a gene: 7. CDR1 and CDR2 from the germline V gene are LGHNA and YSLEER. This CDR3 contains 16 residues.

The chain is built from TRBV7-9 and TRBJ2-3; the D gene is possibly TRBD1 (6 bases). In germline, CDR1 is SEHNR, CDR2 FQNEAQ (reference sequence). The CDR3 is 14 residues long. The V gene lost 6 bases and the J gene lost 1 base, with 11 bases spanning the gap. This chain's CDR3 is CASSRSGGTDTQYF. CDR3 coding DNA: TGTGCCAGCAGTCGTTCAGGGGGCACAGATACGCAGTATTTT.

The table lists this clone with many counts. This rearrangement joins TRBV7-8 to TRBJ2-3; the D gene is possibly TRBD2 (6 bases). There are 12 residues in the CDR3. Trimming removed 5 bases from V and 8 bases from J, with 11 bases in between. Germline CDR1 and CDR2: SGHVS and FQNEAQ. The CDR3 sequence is CASSRRDGTQYF. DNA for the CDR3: TGTGCCAGCAGCAGGAGGGATGGTACGCAGTATTTT.

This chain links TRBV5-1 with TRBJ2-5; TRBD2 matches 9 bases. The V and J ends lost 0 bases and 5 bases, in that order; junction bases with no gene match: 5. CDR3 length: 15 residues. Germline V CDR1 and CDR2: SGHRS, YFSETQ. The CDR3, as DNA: TGCGCCAGCAGCTTGGGACTAGCGGAGGGGGAGACCCAGTACTTC. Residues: CASSLGLAEGETQYF.